Listed below are T cell receptor beta chains from one sample, sequenced in a study of T-cell memory formation after mild COVID-19. TCRdb called the 5' RACE reads again in MiXCR, with one record for every CDR3 protein. This sample has some 180,000 distinct CDR3 sequences, with under 15% found just once. The sequencing sample was made of PBMCs or a T cell subset sorted from them (not recorded which). These receptors all stem from a man between 18 and 35 years old who had mild COVID-19 (a few samples of this study predate the infection). Cell type and time point are not known. Both conserved end residues are part of each CDR3. Each record gives: D gene, clone size, J gene, V gene, CDR3 protein, CDR3 DNA. A D gene is named only where the DNA matches it firmly. A clone size is listed for some rows: how often the clone was seen (once, few, many), or a class if it is expanded.

d_call: -
clone_size: -
j_call: TRBJ2-3
v_call: TRBV4-3
cdr3_aa: CASSQAGSADTQYF
cdr3_nt: TGCGCCAGCAGCCAAGCAGGGAGTGCAGATACGCAGTATTTT

d_call: TRBD2
clone_size: few
j_call: TRBJ2-2
v_call: TRBV5-1
cdr3_aa: CASSSSGANTGELFF
cdr3_nt: TGCGCCAGCAGCTCTAGCGGGGCGAACACCGGGGAGCTGTTTTTT

d_call: TRBD2
clone_size: once
j_call: TRBJ2-3
v_call: TRBV7-9
cdr3_aa: CASSPGLAGGRTDTQYF
cdr3_nt: TGTGCCAGCAGCCCTGGACTAGCGGGGGGTCGCACAGATACGCAGTATTTT

d_call: -
clone_size: many
j_call: TRBJ2-5
v_call: TRBV5-1
cdr3_aa: CASSFTAGETQYF
cdr3_nt: TGCGCCAGCAGCTTTACGGCGGGAGAGACCCAGTACTTC

d_call: -
clone_size: few
j_call: TRBJ2-2
v_call: TRBV6-1
cdr3_aa: CASSWSVGEINTGELFF
cdr3_nt: TGTGCCAGCAGTTGGTCGGTGGGGGAGATAAACACCGGGGAGCTGTTTTTT

d_call: TRBD2
clone_size: -
j_call: TRBJ2-7
v_call: TRBV5-6
cdr3_aa: CASSWGLAGTYEQYF
cdr3_nt: TGTGCCAGCAGCTGGGGACTAGCGGGAACCTACGAGCAGTACTTC

d_call: -
clone_size: -
j_call: TRBJ2-5
v_call: TRBV7-2
cdr3_aa: CASSYNRAQETQYF
cdr3_nt: TGTGCCAGCAGCTACAACAGGGCCCAAGAGACCCAGTACTTC

d_call: -
clone_size: few
j_call: TRBJ2-2
v_call: TRBV10-3
cdr3_aa: CAISRTKPLNTGELFF
cdr3_nt: TGTGCCATCAGCAGGACTAAACCCTTAAACACCGGGGAGCTGTTTTTT

d_call: -
clone_size: -
j_call: TRBJ1-2
v_call: TRBV30
cdr3_aa: CAWSPELSGGYTF
cdr3_nt: TGTGCCTGGAGTCCTGAGCTTAGCGGTGGCTACACCTTC

d_call: -
clone_size: few
j_call: TRBJ1-1
v_call: TRBV6-5
cdr3_aa: CASSPRSGVAFF
cdr3_nt: TGTGCCAGCAGCCCCCGGAGCGGTGTAGCTTTCTTT

d_call: -
clone_size: -
j_call: TRBJ1-1
v_call: TRBV7-2
cdr3_aa: CASSRAGGTEAFF
cdr3_nt: TGTGCCAGCAGCCGTGCGGGGGGCACTGAAGCTTTCTTT

d_call: -
clone_size: -
j_call: TRBJ1-5
v_call: TRBV5-1
cdr3_aa: CASSLGEHQPQHF
cdr3_nt: TGCGCCAGCAGCTTGGGGGAACATCAGCCCCAGCATTTT

d_call: -
clone_size: -
j_call: TRBJ2-5
v_call: TRBV15
cdr3_aa: CATSGRLQQETQYF
cdr3_nt: TGTGCCACCAGTGGTCGTCTACAACAAGAGACCCAGTACTTC

d_call: TRBD2
clone_size: few
j_call: TRBJ2-1
v_call: TRBV9
cdr3_aa: CASSVAGGGVYNEQFF
cdr3_nt: TGTGCCAGCAGCGTAGCTGGGGGGGGGGTCTACAATGAGCAGTTCTTC

d_call: -
clone_size: few
j_call: TRBJ1-3
v_call: TRBV7-2
cdr3_aa: CASSANAAFSGNTIYF
cdr3_nt: TGTGCCAGCAGCGCGAATGCCGCTTTCTCTGGAAACACCATATATTTT

d_call: TRBD1
clone_size: few
j_call: TRBJ1-2
v_call: TRBV7-9
cdr3_aa: CASSLGGQGAEGYTF
cdr3_nt: TGTGCCAGCAGCTTAGGGGGACAGGGGGCGGAAGGCTACACCTTC

d_call: -
clone_size: few
j_call: TRBJ2-3
v_call: TRBV24-1
cdr3_aa: CATSDGTPVTDTQYF
cdr3_nt: TGTGCCACCAGTGATGGGACCCCTGTCACAGATACGCAGTATTTT

d_call: -
clone_size: few
j_call: TRBJ1-2
v_call: TRBV5-6
cdr3_aa: CASSPDGRTNYGYTF
cdr3_nt: TGTGCCAGCAGCCCTGATGGCAGGACGAACTATGGCTACACCTTC

d_call: -
clone_size: many
j_call: TRBJ1-2
v_call: TRBV24-1
cdr3_aa: CATSVLGYGYTF
cdr3_nt: TGTGCCACCAGTGTTCTTGGGTACGGCTACACCTTC

d_call: -
clone_size: -
j_call: TRBJ2-2
v_call: TRBV6-6
cdr3_aa: CASRGFNTGELFF
cdr3_nt: TGTGCCAGCAGGGGGTTTAACACCGGGGAGCTGTTTTTT

d_call: -
clone_size: -
j_call: TRBJ1-5
v_call: TRBV6-5
cdr3_aa: CASSYGPYNQPQHF
cdr3_nt: TGTGCCAGCAGTTACGGGCCGTACAATCAGCCCCAGCATTTT

d_call: TRBD2
clone_size: few
j_call: TRBJ2-2
v_call: TRBV7-2
cdr3_aa: CASSLVPGASGGWNTGELFF
cdr3_nt: TGTGCCAGCAGCTTAGTCCCCGGGGCTAGCGGGGGCTGGAACACCGGGGAGCTGTTTTTT

d_call: TRBD1
clone_size: -
j_call: TRBJ2-5
v_call: TRBV7-2
cdr3_aa: CASSPGQAIETQYF
cdr3_nt: TGTGCCAGCTCTCCCGGACAGGCAATAGAGACCCAGTACTTC

d_call: TRBD1
clone_size: few
j_call: TRBJ1-1
v_call: TRBV7-2
cdr3_aa: CASSLTGQGNTEAFF
cdr3_nt: TGTGCCAGCAGCCTTACGGGACAGGGGAACACTGAAGCTTTCTTT

d_call: -
clone_size: few
j_call: TRBJ2-1
v_call: TRBV11-2
cdr3_aa: CASSLDLNVGWRNNEQFF
cdr3_nt: TGTGCCAGCAGCTTAGATCTTAACGTCGGGTGGAGAAACAATGAGCAGTTCTTC

d_call: TRBD1
clone_size: few
j_call: TRBJ2-5
v_call: TRBV20-1
cdr3_aa: CSARDSPETQYF
cdr3_nt: TGCAGTGCCAGGGACAGCCCAGAGACCCAGTACTTC

d_call: -
clone_size: -
j_call: TRBJ2-3
v_call: TRBV29-1
cdr3_aa: CSVEDSTDTQYF
cdr3_nt: TGCAGCGTTGAAGACAGCACAGATACGCAGTATTTT

d_call: -
clone_size: few
j_call: TRBJ1-5
v_call: TRBV20-1
cdr3_aa: CRGSSHSNQPQHF
cdr3_nt: TGCAGGGGAAGCAGCCATAGCAATCAGCCCCAGCATTTT

d_call: -
clone_size: few
j_call: TRBJ1-6
v_call: TRBV4-3
cdr3_aa: CASSEAGVNSPLHF
cdr3_nt: TGCGCCAGCAGTGAAGCGGGTGTTAATTCACCCCTCCACTTT

d_call: -
clone_size: -
j_call: TRBJ2-1
v_call: TRBV4-1
cdr3_aa: CASSHLTVKAYNEQFF
cdr3_nt: TGCGCCAGCAGCCACCTGACAGTTAAGGCCTACAATGAGCAGTTCTTC

d_call: TRBD1
clone_size: -
j_call: TRBJ1-2
v_call: TRBV18
cdr3_aa: CASSPDDRVWGYTF
cdr3_nt: TGTGCCAGCTCACCCGACGACAGGGTTTGGGGCTACACCTTC

d_call: TRBD1
clone_size: few
j_call: TRBJ2-5
v_call: TRBV6-6
cdr3_aa: CASSTGGSQETQYF
cdr3_nt: TGTGCCAGCAGTACAGGGGGTTCCCAAGAGACCCAGTACTTC

d_call: -
clone_size: -
j_call: TRBJ1-6
v_call: TRBV3-1
cdr3_aa: CASSRTTSSYNSPLHF
cdr3_nt: TGTGCCAGCAGCCGGACAACGAGCTCCTATAATTCACCCCTCCACTTT

d_call: -
clone_size: -
j_call: TRBJ1-1
v_call: TRBV7-9
cdr3_aa: CASSPRGDRAEAFF
cdr3_nt: TGTGCCAGCAGCCCCCGTGGGGATCGCGCTGAAGCTTTCTTT

d_call: TRBD1
clone_size: -
j_call: TRBJ1-6
v_call: TRBV6-5
cdr3_aa: CASSSQGASPLHF
cdr3_nt: TGTGCCAGCAGTTCACAGGGGGCTTCACCCCTCCACTTT

d_call: TRBD1
clone_size: few
j_call: TRBJ1-5
v_call: TRBV24-1
cdr3_aa: CATGTGYNQPQHF
cdr3_nt: TGTGCCACCGGGACAGGTTACAATCAGCCCCAGCATTTT

d_call: TRBD2
clone_size: -
j_call: TRBJ2-5
v_call: TRBV5-4
cdr3_aa: CARSSAGGGETQYF
cdr3_nt: TGTGCCCGCAGCTCCGCCGGGGGGGGGGAGACCCAGTACTTC

d_call: TRBD1
clone_size: -
j_call: TRBJ2-2
v_call: TRBV5-1
cdr3_aa: CASSYGTGSIGELFF
cdr3_nt: TGCGCCAGCAGCTACGGGACAGGTTCGATTGGGGAGCTGTTTTTT

d_call: -
clone_size: many
j_call: TRBJ2-1
v_call: TRBV12-3/TRBV12-4
cdr3_aa: CASSYTTYEQFF
cdr3_nt: TGTGCCAGCAGCTACACTACTTATGAGCAGTTCTTC

d_call: TRBD2
clone_size: -
j_call: TRBJ2-5
v_call: TRBV7-2
cdr3_aa: CASSVTSGGLGTQYF
cdr3_nt: TGTGCCAGCAGCGTGACTAGCGGGGGGTTGGGGACCCAGTACTTC

d_call: -
clone_size: -
j_call: TRBJ1-1
v_call: TRBV11-2
cdr3_aa: CASRLIRGNTEAFF
cdr3_nt: TGTGCCAGCAGACTAATCCGGGGGAACACTGAAGCTTTCTTT

d_call: -
clone_size: -
j_call: TRBJ2-5
v_call: TRBV5-1
cdr3_aa: CASSPTGRNQETQYF
cdr3_nt: TGCGCCAGCAGCCCGACCGGACGGAACCAAGAGACCCAGTACTTC

d_call: -
clone_size: few
j_call: TRBJ2-4
v_call: TRBV7-2
cdr3_aa: CASSTQGQGGVQYF
cdr3_nt: TGTGCCAGCAGCACCCAGGGGCAAGGGGGGGTTCAGTACTTC

d_call: -
clone_size: -
j_call: TRBJ1-5
v_call: TRBV9
cdr3_aa: CASSEFPNQPQHF
cdr3_nt: TGTGCCAGCAGCGAGTTCCCCAATCAGCCCCAGCATTTT

d_call: -
clone_size: few
j_call: TRBJ2-1
v_call: TRBV19
cdr3_aa: CASSPVHEGEQFF
cdr3_nt: TGTGCCAGTAGTCCCGTCCACGAGGGTGAGCAGTTCTTC

d_call: -
clone_size: few
j_call: TRBJ2-1
v_call: TRBV29-1
cdr3_aa: CSAGNFDEQFF
cdr3_nt: TGCAGCGCCGGGAACTTCGATGAGCAGTTCTTC

d_call: -
clone_size: few
j_call: TRBJ2-7
v_call: TRBV27
cdr3_aa: CAPGAAYEQYF
cdr3_nt: TGTGCCCCAGGGGCCGCCTACGAGCAGTACTTC

d_call: -
clone_size: many
j_call: TRBJ2-1
v_call: TRBV7-3
cdr3_aa: CASSSTGRAGPRSYNEQFF
cdr3_nt: TGTGCCAGCAGCTCAACCGGCAGGGCGGGGCCCCGCTCCTACAATGAGCAGTTCTTC

d_call: -
clone_size: many
j_call: TRBJ2-3
v_call: TRBV27
cdr3_aa: CASRINPLASTQYF
cdr3_nt: TGTGCCAGCAGAATAAACCCCTTGGCGTCTACGCAGTATTTT

d_call: -
clone_size: -
j_call: TRBJ2-1
v_call: TRBV4-3
cdr3_aa: CASSQAYYNEQFF
cdr3_nt: TGCGCCAGCAGCCAAGCCTACTACAATGAGCAGTTCTTC

d_call: -
clone_size: -
j_call: TRBJ2-2
v_call: TRBV4-2
cdr3_aa: CASSQERNLYTGELFF
cdr3_nt: TGTGCCAGCAGCCAAGAGCGGAACCTTTACACCGGGGAGCTGTTTTTT

d_call: -
clone_size: -
j_call: TRBJ2-2
v_call: TRBV3-1
cdr3_aa: CASSQESIGFVGELFF
cdr3_nt: TGTGCCAGCAGCCAAGAGTCTATAGGGTTCGTCGGGGAGCTGTTTTTT